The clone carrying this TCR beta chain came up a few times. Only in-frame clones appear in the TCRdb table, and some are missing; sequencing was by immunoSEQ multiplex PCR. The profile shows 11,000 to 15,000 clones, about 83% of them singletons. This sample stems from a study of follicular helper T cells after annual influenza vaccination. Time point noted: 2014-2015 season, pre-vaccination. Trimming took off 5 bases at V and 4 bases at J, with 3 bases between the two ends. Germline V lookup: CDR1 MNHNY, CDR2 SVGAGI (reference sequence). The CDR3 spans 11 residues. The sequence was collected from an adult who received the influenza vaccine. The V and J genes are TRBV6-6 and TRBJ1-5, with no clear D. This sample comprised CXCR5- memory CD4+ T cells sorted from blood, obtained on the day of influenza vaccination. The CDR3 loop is CASSPNQPQHF. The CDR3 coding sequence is TGTGCCAGCAGTCCTAATCAGCCCCAGCATTTT.